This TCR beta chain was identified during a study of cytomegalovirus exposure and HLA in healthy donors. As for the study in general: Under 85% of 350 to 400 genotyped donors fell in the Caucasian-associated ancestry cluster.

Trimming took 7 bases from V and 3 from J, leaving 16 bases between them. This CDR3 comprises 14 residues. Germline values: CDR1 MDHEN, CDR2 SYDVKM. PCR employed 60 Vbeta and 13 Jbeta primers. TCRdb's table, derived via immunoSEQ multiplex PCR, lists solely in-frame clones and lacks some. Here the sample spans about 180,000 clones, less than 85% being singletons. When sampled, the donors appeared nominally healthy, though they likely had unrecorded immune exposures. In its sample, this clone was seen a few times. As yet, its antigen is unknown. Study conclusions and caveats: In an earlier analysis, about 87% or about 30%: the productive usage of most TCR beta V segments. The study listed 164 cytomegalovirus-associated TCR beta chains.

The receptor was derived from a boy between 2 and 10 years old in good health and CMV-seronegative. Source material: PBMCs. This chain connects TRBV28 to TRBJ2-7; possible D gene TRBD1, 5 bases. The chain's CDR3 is CASTRVGPIYEQYF. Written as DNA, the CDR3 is TGTGCCAGCACCCGGGTGGGGCCCATCTACGAGCAGTACTTC.